This T cell receptor beta chain emerged from a study of human T cells and chemical hapten exposure. Study in general: During the roughly 24-week study period, patients had diphenylcyclopropenone applied to the scalp every week.

The germline V gene encodes CDR1 SGHAT and CDR2 FQNNGV. The CDR3 sequence is 15 residues long. Between the trimmed V and J ends, which lost 1 base and 6 bases, there was a span of 15 bases. The time point: patch test 1, 2 weeks after DPC sensitization. The treatment: therapeutic diphenylcyclopropenone sensitization with weekly scalp DPC. Those who donated were patients with alopecia, 18 to 70 years of age, and suitable for DPC. Sequencing started from total RNA isolated from unfractionated whole blood. From the RACE reads, TCRdb called clonotypes with MiXCR, one entry per CDR3 protein. The sample includes about 120,000 distinct CDR3 sequences, about an eighth of them seen just once.

The source material was whole blood, sampled in connection with sensitization to the hapten diphenylcyclopropenone (DPC). The gene calls are TRBV11-2 and TRBJ1-1; D is possibly TRBD1 (6 bases). The clonotype comes from a woman aged 45 to 65 with alopecia areata. Some clones in this sample may be carry-over from other donors' samples. The CDR3 is CASSLVGGGGPEAFF. The CDR3 nucleotides read TGTGCCAGCAGCTTAGTTGGGGGCGGGGGCCCTGAAGCTTTCTTT.